This is a list of T cell receptor beta chains from one sample in a study of monozygotic twins with inflammatory bowel disease. TCRdb re-called the 5' RACE reads and shows each CDR3 protein once, DNA omitted. The table for this sample gives hundreds of thousands of distinct CDR3 sequences. The specimen was blood. The receptors come from a human donor with ulcerative colitis or Crohn's disease, or a healthy co-twin of an affected twin (not recorded which). CDR3s include the opening cysteine and the closing phenylalanine or tryptophan. The order of the fields is V gene, J gene, CDR3 protein.

TRBV11-2	TRBJ2-5	CASSLVGPPKIQETQYF
TRBV28	TRBJ1-4	CASSLKYEKLFF
TRBV18	TRBJ2-7	CASSRLSSYEQYF
TRBV6-2/TRBV6-3	TRBJ2-1	CASSYWPNEQFF
TRBV7-3	TRBJ2-1	CASSQNNNEQFF
TRBV7-9	TRBJ2-7	CASSLWSSYEQYF
TRBV20-1	TRBJ2-7	CSATKGAERRYEQYF
TRBV18	TRBJ1-1	CASSPRDAAEAFF
TRBV27	TRBJ2-7	CASRPRGYEQYF
TRBV14	TRBJ1-1	CASSRRGLGTEAFF
TRBV7-2	TRBJ1-5	CASSPMVGQPQHF
TRBV29-1	TRBJ2-5	CSVVGAGTGGPRYF
TRBV7-8	TRBJ2-5	CASSLRDRTPNF
TRBV6-2/TRBV6-3	TRBJ2-3	CASRGRAGVTDTQYF
TRBV15	TRBJ2-7	CATSRGSGTGTRMEQYF
TRBV20-1	TRBJ2-4	CSAILWAGGPSVAKNIQYF
TRBV27	TRBJ2-1	CASSFYGDNEQFF
TRBV5-4	TRBJ2-7	CASSLSPGGAKDEQYF
TRBV27	TRBJ2-5	CASRTSGGQETQYF
TRBV28	TRBJ1-1	CASSLILNTEAFF
TRBV10-3	TRBJ2-7	CAIMEGGASYEQYF
TRBV12-3/TRBV12-4	TRBJ1-2	CASSPSGGGYTF
TRBV7-9	TRBJ1-1	CASRPPGQEPANTEAFF
TRBV24-1	TRBJ2-1	CATSDLQLADHNEQFF
TRBV7-9	TRBJ2-1	CASSIGPARIFF
TRBV10-3	TRBJ2-7	CAISAGQAYEQYF
TRBV11-2	TRBJ2-1	CASSDRQGNREQFF
TRBV10-2	TRBJ2-7	CASSSGSGLAGSYEQYF
TRBV4-3	TRBJ2-1	CASSQDLAYQDNEQFF
TRBV20-1	TRBJ2-7	CSARDARGLPYEQYF
TRBV14	TRBJ2-3	CASSQVPTDTQYF
TRBV6-2/TRBV6-3	TRBJ2-1	CATGGVLGTEQFF